The rows below give T cell receptor beta chains drawn from one sample of a study of cytotoxic CD8 clonotypes in ibrutinib-treated CLL. Sequencing used immunoSEQ multiplex PCR; TCRdb keeps in-frame clones, though not all of them. This table holds about 5,100 clones, about 70% found once. This material consisted of PBMCs, taken before ibrutinib treatment. These receptors were collected from a human donor with chronic lymphocytic leukemia. CDR3s include the opening cysteine and the closing phenylalanine or tryptophan. Each record gives: V gene, CDR3 length, D gene, J gene, clone size, CDR3 DNA, CDR3 protein. D genes are given only for firm matches. Some rows have no size entry. The others give once, few or many, or a class for an expanded clone.

TRBV4-3	14	NA	TRBJ2-7	few	TGCGCCAGCAGCCAAGATAACAGGGACTACGAGCAGTACTTC	CASSQDNRDYEQYF
TRBV11-2	14	NA	TRBJ2-2	NA	TGTGCCAGCAGCTTAGGGGCAGGCACCGGGGAGCTGTTTTTT	CASSLGAGTGELFF
TRBV27	13	NA	TRBJ1-1	few	TGTGCCAGCATAGGAACAGGGTACCTAGAAGCTTTCTTT	CASIGTGYLEAFF
TRBV9	17	TRBD2	TRBJ2-3	NA	TGTGCCAGCAGCCCGTACACCGACAGCGGGGCCACAGATACGCAGTATTTT	CASSPYTDSGATDTQYF
TRBV13	12	NA	TRBJ2-1	NA	TGTGCCAGCAGCTTCCGACAGCAATGGCAGTTCTTC	CASSFRQQWQFF
TRBV6-1	15	NA	TRBJ2-3	few	TGTGCCAGCAGCTCACCATGGGACTTTCTAGATACGCAGTATTTT	CASSSPWDFLDTQYF
TRBV6-5	13	NA	TRBJ1-1	NA	TGTGCCAGCAGTTACTCGAGAGTTACTGAAGCTTTCTTT	CASSYSRVTEAFF
TRBV29-1	13	NA	TRBJ1-4	NA	TGCAGCGTTCGGGTTGCAACTAATGAAAAACTGTTTTTT	CSVRVATNEKLFF
TRBV2	14	NA	TRBJ1-2	NA	TGTGCCAGCATCTCGGACCCAGGGAGGTATGGCTACACCTTC	CASISDPGRYGYTF
TRBV6-5	12	NA	TRBJ2-7	NA	TGTGCCAGCAATTACAGCTGCTACGAGCAGTACTTC	CASNYSCYEQYF
TRBV6-1	15	NA	TRBJ1-2	NA	TGTGCCAGCAGTGAAATGTGGGGGGCGGACTATGGCTACACCTTC	CASSEMWGADYGYTF
TRBV7-8	15	NA	TRBJ2-1	NA	TGTGCCAGCAGCGGGGGCAGAGATACTATGGGTGAGCAGTTCTTC	CASSGGRDTMGEQFF
TRBV19	14	TRBD1	TRBJ1-1	NA	TGTGCCAGTAGTACCACGACAGGGATAACTGAAGCTTTCTTT	CASSTTTGITEAFF
TRBV6-5	12	NA	TRBJ2-7	NA	TGTGCCAGCAGTGGCTCAGGGGACGAGCAGTACTTC	CASSGSGDEQYF
TRBV11-3	15	TRBD2	TRBJ2-1	NA	TGTGCCACCACAGCCCCTAGCGGAAACCTCAATGAGCAGTTCTTC	CATTAPSGNLNEQFF
TRBV13	14	NA	TRBJ2-3	NA	TGTGCCAGCAGCTTGGCGGAAAGCACAGATACGCAGTATTTT	CASSLAESTDTQYF
TRBV20-1	10	NA	TRBJ2-7	few	TGCAGTGCTCTCGGTGACGAGCAGTACTTC	CSALGDEQYF
TRBV19	16	NA	TRBJ1-2	NA	TGTGCCAGTAGTATAGAGTTGAGGGGGACGAATAATGGCTACACCTTC	CASSIELRGTNNGYTF
TRBV5-4	14	TRBD1	TRBJ1-1	NA	TGTGCCAGCAGCTCCTCAGGGGGAGGTACTGAAGCTTTCTTT	CASSSSGGGTEAFF
TRBV5-1	17	NA	TRBJ2-6	NA	TGCGCCAGCAGCTTGGATGCAGCCTACTCTGGGGCCAACGTCCTGACTTTC	CASSLDAAYSGANVLTF
TRBV7-9	16	NA	TRBJ1-2	NA	TGTGCCAGCAGCTCGGAGGTTCGGGTGTTTGAGTCTGGCTACACCTTC	CASSSEVRVFESGYTF
TRBV11-2	16	TRBD2	TRBJ2-2	NA	TGTGCCAGCAGCTCCTTAGCGGGGGAGGACACCGGGGAGCTGTTTTTT	CASSSLAGEDTGELFF
TRBV29-1	13	NA	TRBJ2-1	NA	TGCAGCGTTGGTGGACAACAATACAATGAGCAGTTCTTC	CSVGGQQYNEQFF
TRBV7-3	13	NA	TRBJ2-2	few	TGTGCCAGCAGCTCGCAGGCCGCCGGGGAGCTGTTTTTT	CASSSQAAGELFF
TRBV10-3	19	NA	TRBJ2-3	once	TGTGCCATCAGTGAGTCGTTAAGCGGCGGCGGCCCTAGCACAGATACGCAGTATTTT	CAISESLSGGGPSTDTQYF
TRBV9	13	NA	TRBJ2-1	NA	TGTGCCAGCAGCGCGGACAGAGACAATGAGCAGTTCTTC	CASSADRDNEQFF
TRBV9	16	TRBD2	TRBJ2-5	NA	TGTGCCAGCAGCGTAGGGGTAGCGGGGGTTCATGAGACCCAGTACTTC	CASSVGVAGVHETQYF
TRBV12-2	14	NA	TRBJ2-1	NA	TGTGCAAGTCGCTTACATCGATGGGTGGATGAGCAGTTCTTC	CASRLHRWVDEQFF
TRBV6-5	13	NA	TRBJ1-3	few	TGTGCCAGCAGTTTGGAGGCTGGAAACACCATATATTTT	CASSLEAGNTIYF
TRBV6-6	14	NA	TRBJ2-5	NA	TGTGCCAGCAGTTACTCCGGGGGTATGGAGACCCAGTACTTC	CASSYSGGMETQYF
TRBV4-1	13	NA	TRBJ1-1	NA	TGCGCCAGCAGCCAAGGGAGCCTCACTGAAGCTTTCTTT	CASSQGSLTEAFF
TRBV5-1	15	NA	TRBJ2-7	NA	TGCGCCAGCAGTTGGGAGGGGGCCACCTCCTACGAGCAGTACTTC	CASSWEGATSYEQYF
TRBV5-6	17	NA	TRBJ1-1	NA	TGTGCCAGCAGCTTGGAACAGTGGGAGGGACAAAACACTGAAGCTTTCTTT	CASSLEQWEGQNTEAFF
TRBV4-1	14	NA	TRBJ2-7	few	TGCGCCAGCAGCCAAGAGGAGGGAGCTTTCGAGCAGTACTTC	CASSQEEGAFEQYF
TRBV11-2	12	NA	TRBJ1-2	NA	TGTGCCAGCAGCCCTGACAGTTTCGGCTACACCTTC	CASSPDSFGYTF
TRBV7-8	15	TRBD1	TRBJ2-7	NA	TGTGCCAGCAGCTCCTCACAGGGGCTCTCCTACGAGCAGTACTTC	CASSSSQGLSYEQYF
TRBV18	13	NA	TRBJ1-5	NA	TGTGCCAGCTCAGTGGGGGGGCATCAGCCCCAGCATTTT	CASSVGGHQPQHF
TRBV7-3	15	NA	TRBJ2-3	NA	TGTGCCAGCAGCTTAACGGGGGAGAGCACAGATACGCAGTATTTT	CASSLTGESTDTQYF
TRBV11-1	14	NA	TRBJ1-3	NA	TGTGCCAGCAGCTTAGCCATCTCTGGAAACACCATATATTTT	CASSLAISGNTIYF
TRBV5-1	13	NA	TRBJ1-2	NA	TGCGCCAGCAGCTTGGGGGAGGGCGGCGGCTACACCTTC	CASSLGEGGGYTF
TRBV5-5	15	NA	TRBJ1-5	NA	TGTGCCAGCAGCTACAGGGAAGTAGGCAATCAGCCCCAGCATTTT	CASSYREVGNQPQHF